This T cell receptor beta chain was sequenced in a study of glioma-infiltrating T cells after dendritic cell vaccination (dated by TCRdb to the mid-2010s). In the study overall: The cohort included around 15 glioblastoma patients drawn from Phase I and II dendritic cell vaccination trials, of whom 9 were newly diagnosed and 6 had recurrent disease. Patients received autologous tumor lysate-pulsed dendritic cell vaccination between the early 2000s and the early 2010s. The vaccine was prepared from monocyte-derived dendritic cells that were cultured for seven days with IL-4 and GM-CSF and then pulsed overnight with autologous tumor lysate. Each patient got three intradermal injections of the dendritic cell vaccine, spaced at biweekly intervals, in the arm below the axilla. In glioblastoma patients vaccinated with dendritic cells, deep sequencing of TCR beta CDR3 regions served to measure the amount of tumor-infiltrating lymphocytes and to compare repertoires between tumor and blood. TCR sequencing metrics, including TIL content and tumor-blood repertoire overlap, were correlated with survival after dendritic cell vaccination. Study-level results and caveats: The cohort was small and heterogeneous, with few patients having full blood and tumor sets and even fewer initial-recurrent tumor pairs. The three-group TCR overlap response model was described as speculative and requiring prospective validation. No direct relationship between TCR clonality and survival was found, suggesting a diverse polyclonal response may matter. After dendritic cell vaccination, a higher estimated pretreatment TIL content predicted longer time to progression and longer overall survival.

TCRB CDR3 regions were amplified from around 1.9 ug genomic DNA, or all available DNA if less, using the immunoSEQ assay. The multiplex PCR relied on 60 forward primers for TCR V beta segments and 13 reverse primers for J beta segments. To estimate reads per starting template, synthetic control templates were spiked into each sample at limiting dilution. The Illumina HiSeq System generated 87 bp sequencing reads. The original methods were these. PCR and sequencing errors were removed by a nearest neighbor algorithm that merged closely related sequences. TCR overlap was measured as the percentage of unique tumor TCR beta sequences also present in the same patient's peripheral blood. TCRdb took over this immuneACCESS table, retaining in-frame rearrangements with V and J assigned. Such tables are incomplete; in checked studies, under half of the missing clones stem from an unresolved V gene, and the remainder is unexplained. The V and J calls and the clone size are those of that table, but D and trimming were determined from the DNA. In this sample the table shows 100,000 or so clones, almost 90% of which occur a single time. The ten biggest clones cover 2.7% of the sample.

CDR1 and CDR2 are read off the germline V gene as SNHLY and FYNNEI. V loses 6 bases, J loses 2 bases, and the germline ends lie 14 bases apart. Counted from cysteine to phenylalanine, this CDR3 has 14 amino acids. The read is trimmed to its CDR3 DNA, 42 bases read in frame from base 1. Turning to this clone: Its antigen specificity is not known. It has no much larger one-base neighbor in the sample; base qualities were not kept.

In the paper's terms, the time point label means: after dendritic cell vaccination, including at tumor progression/relapse. Selection of patients required sufficient residual fresh-frozen tumor tissue and over two years of available survival data. Although molecular status otherwise differed among the glioblastoma patients, no patient had an isocitrate dehydrogenase mutation. PBMC were collected before vaccination, two weeks after the third vaccination, and at tumor progression if tumor progression occurred. Genomic DNA was extracted with the Qiagen DNeasy Blood extraction Kit. Specimen: blood, collected after dendritic cell vaccination. The rearranged segments are TRBV2 and TRBJ2-7, with TRBD1 as a weak D call on 6 bases. The TCR sequence derives from a human donor with glioblastoma. CDR3 loop: CASRPWTVTYEQYF. The nucleotide sequence reads as follows: TGTGCCAGCAGACCCTGGACAGTGACCTACGAGCAGTACTTC.